This TCR beta chain emerged from a study of patients and donors after allogeneic stem cell transplantation. In TCRdb, the RT-PCR reads were re-called with MiXCR into one record per CDR3 protein. The table lists about a million distinct CDR3 sequences, more than 15% of them singletons. In this sample, this clonotype turned up a few times. The CDR3 sequence is 11 residues long. V gave up 5 bases and J gave up 7 bases, with 8 bases separating them. Germline-derived CDR1 and CDR2 are ENHRY and SYGVKD. The chain joins TRBV10-3 to TRBJ1-1, with D maybe TRBD1 (5 bases). The specimen sequenced was blood, either unsorted or a sorted T cell fraction (not recorded which). This sequence originates from a human donor who was either an allogeneic HSCT recipient or a stem cell or donor lymphocyte infusion donor (not recorded which). It is not recorded whose cells these are; they may come from a transplant donor. CDR3 region: CAISQQVEAFF. Written as DNA, the CDR3 is TGTGCCATCAGTCAACAGGTTGAAGCTTTCTTT.